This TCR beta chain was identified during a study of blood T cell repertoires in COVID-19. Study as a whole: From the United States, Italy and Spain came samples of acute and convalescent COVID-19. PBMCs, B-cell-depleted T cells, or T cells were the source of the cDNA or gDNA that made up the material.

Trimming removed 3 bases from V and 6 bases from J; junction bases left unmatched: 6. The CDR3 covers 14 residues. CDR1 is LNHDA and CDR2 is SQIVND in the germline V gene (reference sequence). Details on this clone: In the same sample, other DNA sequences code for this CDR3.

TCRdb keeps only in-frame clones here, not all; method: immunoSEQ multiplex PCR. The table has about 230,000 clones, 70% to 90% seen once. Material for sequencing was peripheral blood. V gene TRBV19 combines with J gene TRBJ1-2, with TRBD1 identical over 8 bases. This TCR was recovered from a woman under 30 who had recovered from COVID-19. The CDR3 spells CASSMVTGADGYTF. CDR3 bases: TGTGCCAGTAGTATGGTGACAGGGGCGGATGGCTACACCTTC. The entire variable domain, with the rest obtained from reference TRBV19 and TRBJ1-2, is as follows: DGGITQSPKYLFRKEGQNVTLSCEQNLNHDAMYWYRQDPGQGLRLIYYSQIVNDFQKGDIAEGYSVSREKKESFPLTVTSAQKNPTAFYLCASSMVTGADGYTFGSGTRLTVV.